Sequencing of this T cell receptor (beta chain) was carried out in a study of T cell repertoires in cytomegalovirus infection. Study details: TCR beta signatures that were public indicated CMV infection and matching HLA type. Findings of the study overall: Of the TCR beta families, the public ones yielded a cumulative frequency that identified carriers of CMV plus the relevant HLA. CMV-specific TCR beta clonotypes restricted by HLA-C dominated the ex vivo response.

TCRdb re-derived calls from the reads in MiXCR, one entry per CDR3 protein. The sample lists approximately 910,000 distinct CDR3 sequences; around 31% were seen once. This CDR3 comprises 14 residues. The V gene lost 3 bases and the J gene lost 0 bases, with 8 bases spanning the gap. Looked up from germline, CDR1 is MDHEN and CDR2 is SYDVKM. This clonotype was seen only a few times. The target antigen is unknown. The chain couples TRBV28 to TRBJ1-1, with D unresolved. This receptor was obtained from a human donor in good health (CMV status not recorded). Some clones in this sample may be carry-over from other donors' samples. Sequencing was performed on cultured CD8+ T cells from PBMCs, taken from culture after CMV antigen stimulation. CDR3 nucleotides: TGTGCCAGCAGTTTTCGGGTGATGAACACTGAAGCTTTCTTT. Translated: CASSFRVMNTEAFF.